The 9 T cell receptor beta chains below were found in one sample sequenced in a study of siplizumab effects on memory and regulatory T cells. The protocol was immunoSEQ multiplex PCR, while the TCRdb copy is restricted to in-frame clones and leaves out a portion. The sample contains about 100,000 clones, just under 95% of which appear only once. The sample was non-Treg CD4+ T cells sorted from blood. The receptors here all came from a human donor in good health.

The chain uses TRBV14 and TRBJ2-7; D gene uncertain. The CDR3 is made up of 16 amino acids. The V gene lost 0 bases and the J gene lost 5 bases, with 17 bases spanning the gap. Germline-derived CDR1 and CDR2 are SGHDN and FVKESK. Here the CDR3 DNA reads TGTGCCAGCAGCCAAGACAACTACGCCCGAAACGACGAGCAGTACTTC. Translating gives CASSQDNYARNDEQYF.

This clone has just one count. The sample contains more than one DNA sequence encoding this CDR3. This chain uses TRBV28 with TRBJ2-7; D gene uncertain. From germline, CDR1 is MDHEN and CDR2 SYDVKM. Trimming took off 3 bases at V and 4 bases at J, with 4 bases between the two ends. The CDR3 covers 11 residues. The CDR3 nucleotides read TGTGCCAGCAGTTTGGGGTACGAGCAGTACTTC. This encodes CASSLGYEQYF.

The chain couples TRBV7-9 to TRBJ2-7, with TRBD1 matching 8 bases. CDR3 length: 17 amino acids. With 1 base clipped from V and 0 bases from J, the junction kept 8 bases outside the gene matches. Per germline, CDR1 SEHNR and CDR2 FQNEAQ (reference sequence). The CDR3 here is CASSLGDRSRTSYEQYF. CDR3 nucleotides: TGTGCCAGCAGCTTAGGGGACAGGTCCAGAACCTCCTACGAGCAGTACTTC.

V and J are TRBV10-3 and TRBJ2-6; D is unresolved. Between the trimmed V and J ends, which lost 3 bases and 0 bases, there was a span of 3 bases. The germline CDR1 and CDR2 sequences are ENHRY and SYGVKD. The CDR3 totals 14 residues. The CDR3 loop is CAISDFSGANVLTF. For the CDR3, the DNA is TGTGCCATCAGTGACTTCTCTGGGGCCAACGTCCTGACTTTC.

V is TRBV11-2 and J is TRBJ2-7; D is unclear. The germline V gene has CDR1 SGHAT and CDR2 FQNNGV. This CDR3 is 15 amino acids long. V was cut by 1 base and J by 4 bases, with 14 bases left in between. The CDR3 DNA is TGTGCCAGCAGCTTAGTACCCCAGCTATCTTACGAGCAGTACTTC. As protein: CASSLVPQLSYEQYF. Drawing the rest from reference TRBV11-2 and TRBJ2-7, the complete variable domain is EAGVAQSPRYKIIEKRQSVAFWCNPISGHATLYWYQQILGQGPKLLIQFQNNGVVDDSQLPKDRFSAERLKGVDSTLKIQPAKLEDSAVYLCASSLVPQLSYEQYFGPGTRLTVT.

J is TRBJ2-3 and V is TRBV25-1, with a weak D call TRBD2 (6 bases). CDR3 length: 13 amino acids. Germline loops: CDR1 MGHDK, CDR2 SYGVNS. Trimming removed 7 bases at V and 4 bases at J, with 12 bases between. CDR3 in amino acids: CASKTSVADTQYF. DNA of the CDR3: TGTGCCAGCAAGACTAGTGTGGCAGATACGCAGTATTTT.

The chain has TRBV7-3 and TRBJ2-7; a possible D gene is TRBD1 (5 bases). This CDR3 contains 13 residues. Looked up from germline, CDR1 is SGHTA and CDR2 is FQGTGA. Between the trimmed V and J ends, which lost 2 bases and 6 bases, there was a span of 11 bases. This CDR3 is CASSLVGRGEQYF. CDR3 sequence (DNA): TGTGCCAGCAGCTTAGTAGGAAGGGGCGAGCAGTACTTC. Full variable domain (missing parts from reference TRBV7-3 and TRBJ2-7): GAGVSQTPSNKVTEKGKYVELRCDPISGHTALYWYRQSLGQGPEFLIYFQGTGAADDSGLPNDRFFAVRPEGSVSTLKIQRTERGDSAVYLCASSLVGRGEQYFGPGTRLTVT.

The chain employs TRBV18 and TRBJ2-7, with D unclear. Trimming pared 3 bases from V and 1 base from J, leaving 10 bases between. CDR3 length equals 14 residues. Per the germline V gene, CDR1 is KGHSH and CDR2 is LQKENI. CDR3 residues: CASSPARPSYEQYF. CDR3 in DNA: TGTGCCAGCTCACCGGCGAGACCGTCCTACGAGCAGTACTTC.

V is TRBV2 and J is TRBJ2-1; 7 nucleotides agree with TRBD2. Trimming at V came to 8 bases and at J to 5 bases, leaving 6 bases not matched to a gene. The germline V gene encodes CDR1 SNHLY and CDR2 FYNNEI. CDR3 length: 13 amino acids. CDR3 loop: CASSTSQNNEQFF. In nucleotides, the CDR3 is TGTGCCAGCTCGACTAGCCAAAACAATGAGCAGTTCTTC.